The rows below give T cell receptor beta chains drawn from one sample of a study of CD8+ T cells in alopecia areata. TCRdb's copy holds only in-frame clones and misses some; the assay was immunoSEQ multiplex PCR. Of around 80,000 clones listed, 45% to 60% were seen once; the top ten hold approximately 5.3%. Sequencing input: NKG2D-high CD8+ T cells sorted from blood. These receptors were obtained from a human donor with alopecia areata. Both conserved end residues are part of each CDR3. Each record gives: J gene, D gene, clone size, V gene, CDR3 protein, CDR3 DNA. The D gene is left open where the match is weak. Rows may omit the clone size; those that give it use once, few, many or a size class.

TRBJ2-7	-	few	TRBV29-1	CSVENTGTPREQYF	TGCAGCGTTGAGAACACCGGGACGCCGCGCGAGCAGTACTTC
TRBJ1-2	-	-	TRBV5-4	CASSFHEGLSNYGYTF	TGTGCCAGCAGCTTTCATGAGGGCCTGAGTAACTATGGCTACACCTTC
TRBJ1-1	-	-	TRBV4-3	CASSQEVQNEAFF	TGCGCCAGCAGCCAAGAGGTCCAGAATGAAGCTTTCTTT
TRBJ2-2	-	-	TRBV6-1	CASPDQGSVTGELFF	TGTGCCAGTCCAGATCAGGGAAGCGTCACCGGGGAGCTGTTTTTT
TRBJ2-7	-	-	TRBV20-1	CSALPPGQQYF	TGCAGTGCTCTGCCGCCGGGACAGCAGTACTTC
TRBJ2-1	-	few	TRBV29-1	CSVASNEQFF	TGCAGCGTTGCGAGTAATGAGCAGTTCTTC
TRBJ1-1	-	-	TRBV29-1	CSAEGGVNTEAFF	TGCAGCGCCGAAGGGGGGGTAAACACTGAAGCTTTCTTT
TRBJ2-4	-	-	TRBV13	CASRGPENIQYF	TGTGCCAGCAGGGGGCCGGAAAACATTCAGTACTTC
TRBJ2-2	-	-	TRBV9	CASTHRNTGELFF	TGTGCCAGCACCCACCGCAACACCGGGGAGCTGTTTTTT
TRBJ2-1	-	-	TRBV7-9	CASSDPGLHNEQFF	TGTGCCAGCAGCGATCCAGGGTTACACAATGAGCAGTTCTTC
TRBJ2-3	-	-	TRBV7-2	CASSYTTDTQYF	TGTGCCAGCAGCTATACGACAGATACGCAGTATTTT
TRBJ1-2	-	-	TRBV2	CASSLLKQGLDYGYTF	TGTGCCAGCAGTCTACTCAAACAGGGATTGGACTATGGCTACACCTTC
TRBJ2-5	-	-	TRBV27	CASSFQGEETQYF	TGTGCCAGCAGTTTTCAGGGTGAGGAGACCCAGTACTTC
TRBJ2-3	TRBD2	-	TRBV10-3	CAIRRAGAEYTDTQYF	TGTGCCATCAGGCGGGCGGGAGCGGAATATACAGATACGCAGTATTTT
TRBJ2-2	-	-	TRBV5-1	CATSPGADTGELFF	TGCGCCACCTCGCCGGGAGCGGACACCGGGGAGCTGTTTTTT
TRBJ2-3	-	few	TRBV28	CASALDVSSTDTQYF	TGTGCCAGCGCTTTGGATGTTTCTAGCACAGATACGCAGTATTTT
TRBJ1-2	-	-	TRBV5-1	CASSLGYGYTF	TGCGCCAGCAGCTTGGGCTATGGCTACACCTTC
TRBJ1-1	-	-	TRBV29-1	CSVVRGENTEAFF	TGCAGCGTTGTCAGGGGTGAGAACACTGAAGCTTTCTTT
TRBJ2-7	TRBD2	-	TRBV5-6	CASSLVGGYEQYF	TGTGCCAGCAGCTTGGTGGGGGGGTACGAGCAGTACTTC
TRBJ2-3	-	few	TRBV27	CASSREIGGTDTQYF	TGTGCCAGCAGCAGGGAGATAGGGGGCACAGATACGCAGTATTTT
TRBJ2-7	-	few	TRBV4-1	CASSHVQTGTYEQYF	TGCGCCAGCAGCCACGTACAGACAGGCACCTACGAGCAGTACTTC
TRBJ2-3	-	few	TRBV27	CASSWEGANTDTQYF	TGTGCCAGCAGTTGGGAAGGGGCCAACACAGATACGCAGTATTTT
TRBJ2-5	-	-	TRBV29-1	CSVDWAAQVTQYF	TGCAGCGTTGATTGGGCGGCTCAGGTGACCCAGTACTTC
TRBJ2-7	-	-	TRBV4-3	CASSQRTGSEQYF	TGCGCCAGCAGCCAACGGACCGGTTCCGAGCAGTACTTC
TRBJ1-4	-	once	TRBV6-1	CASSAEKLFF	TGTGCCAGCAGCGCGGAAAAACTGTTTTTT